What follows are 16 T cell receptor beta chains derived from one specimen sequenced in a study of T cells in Graves' hyperthyroidism and ophthalmopathy. RNA transcripts served as the template for amplifying TCR beta CDR3 regions. HTBI primers were the set used in a first-round RT-PCR of the TCR CDR3. Via MiXCR, TCRdb re-called the multiplex PCR reads, giving one row per CDR3 protein. Among about 720,000 distinct CDR3 sequences listed, about a sixth were seen once. Sample: blood. Source of these receptors: a man younger than 30 with Graves' hyperthyroidism.

The sample holds a few counts of this clonotype. CDR3: CASSLARIRNSPLHF. In DNA form, the CDR3 reads TGTGCCAGCAGCTTAGCCCGGATTAGAAATTCACCCCTCCACTTT. This rearrangement joins TRBV7-8 to TRBJ1-6, with D hard to call. Germline assignment: CDR1 SGHVS and CDR2 FQNEAQ. The CDR3 runs to 15 residues. V shed 0 bases and J shed 7 bases, with 10 bases lying between them.

V usage is TRBV24-1 and J usage is TRBJ2-3; TRBD2 matches 10 bases. With V trimmed by 2 bases and J by 7 bases, 5 bases remained unmatched. This CDR3 has 15 residues. Germline V gene lookup returns CDR1 KGHDR and CDR2 SFDVKD. CDR3 sequence reads: CATSDYASGSYTQYF. As DNA, the CDR3 is TGTGCCACCAGTGATTACGCTAGCGGGAGCTATACGCAGTATTTT.

A few counts support this clonotype. The rearrangement links TRBV6-1 to TRBJ1-2, with 8 bases lining up with TRBD1. The germline V gene has CDR1 MNHNS and CDR2 SASEGT. There are 17 residues in the CDR3. V dropped 5 bases and J dropped 8; count of bases not matched to a gene: 19. CDR3 protein: CASSPRGRSLGYWGYTF. The CDR3, as DNA: TGTGCCAGCAGTCCCAGGGGGCGGAGTCTGGGATATTGGGGCTACACCTTC.

This clonotype appeared a few times. The rearrangement joins TRBV7-8 to TRBJ1-5; no clear D. V was trimmed by 0 bases and J by 2 bases, leaving 14 bases between them. This CDR3 is 17 amino acids long. Germline values: CDR1 SGHVS, CDR2 FQNEAQ. CDR3 DNA: TGTGCCAGCAGCTTAGCGCGTCCGGGTATGGGCAATCAGCCCCAGCATTTT. This gives the protein CASSLARPGMGNQPQHF.

A few counts support this clonotype. The chain has TRBV14 and TRBJ1-4; D not certain. Trimming took off 1 base at V and 8 bases at J, with 17 bases between the two ends. This CDR3 contains 16 residues. The germline V gene encodes CDR1 SGHDN and CDR2 FVKESK. CDR3 loop: CASSQASVVHWEKLFF. The CDR3 DNA reads TGTGCCAGCAGCCAAGCATCCGTCGTCCATTGGGAAAAACTGTTTTTT.

This clonotype was counted a few times. The chain uses TRBV6-1 and TRBJ2-1; 7 positions agree with TRBD2. From germline, CDR1 is MNHNS and CDR2 SASEGT. The CDR3 totals 14 residues. Trimming cost V 5 bases and J 9 bases; bases outside gene matches: 10. CDR3 in amino acids: CASSRGGEQVEQFF. DNA for the CDR3: TGTGCCAGCAGTCGTGGGGGGGAGCAGGTTGAGCAGTTCTTC.

The V gene is TRBV19, the J gene TRBJ1-5; D uncertain. Trimming took 6 bases from V and 11 from J, leaving 23 bases between them. The CDR3 has 15 amino acids. CDR1 is LNHDA, CDR2 SQIVND, per germline (reference sequence). In nucleotides, the CDR3 is TGTGCCAGTAGCCCCGGGAAACAGCTCACATCGGCCCAGCATTTT. Its protein is CASSPGKQLTSAQHF.

A few counts support this clonotype. V and J are TRBV6-1 and TRBJ2-1; the D call may be TRBD1 or TRBD2 (5 bases each). CDR1 and CDR2 (germline): MNHNS, SASEGT. The CDR3 spans 14 residues. Trimming took off 9 bases at V and 4 bases at J, with 16 bases between the two ends. In DNA form, the CDR3 reads TGTGCCAGTAACCGGGACCAATCTTACAATGAGCAGTTCTTC. It translates to CASNRDQSYNEQFF.

The chain recombines TRBV9 with TRBJ1-1; 8 bases line up with TRBD1. The germline V gene encodes CDR1 SGDLS and CDR2 YYNGEE. Trimming at V came to 1 base and at J to 5 bases, leaving 4 bases not matched to a gene. This CDR3 contains 14 residues. The CDR3: CASSVSRGPTEAFF. CDR3 DNA sequence: TGTGCCAGCAGCGTAAGCAGGGGGCCGACTGAAGCTTTCTTT.

Comment on this clonotype: One end of the junction does not line up with germline, which may come from a read error. The CDR3 DNA reads as TGTGCCAGCAGTTTTGGAAGGTTGAACACTGAAGCTTCCTTT. It yields the protein CASSFGRLNTEASF. The J gene is TRBJ1-1, the V gene TRBV12-3 or TRBV12-4; D unclear. The CDR3 consists of 14 residues.

This clonotype has a handful of counts. The genes are TRBV9 and TRBJ1-3; TRBD1 agrees at 7 bases. Trimming removed 3 bases from V and 0 bases from J; junction bases left unmatched: 3. Germline V gene data show CDR1 as SGDLS and CDR2 as YYNGEE. The CDR3 consists of 15 residues. For the CDR3, the DNA is TGTGCCAGCAGCGAGGGGGCCCACTCTGGAAACACCATATATTTT. Residues: CASSEGAHSGNTIYF.

The chain has TRBV6-5 and TRBJ2-1; 9 bases match TRBD2. The CDR3 covers 15 residues. Germline trimming cut 0 bases from V and 7 bases from J; bases unmatched to any gene: 4. CDR1 and CDR2 (germline): MNHEY, SVGAGI. In DNA, the CDR3 is TGTGCCAGCAGTTACTCGGGACTAGCACCAAATGAGCAGTTCTTC. It specifies CASSYSGLAPNEQFF.

A few counts support this clonotype. The rearrangement uses TRBV9 and TRBJ2-3, with D unresolved. Trimming took 0 bases from V and 4 from J, leaving 6 bases between them. The CDR3 has 13 residues. The germline gives CDR1 SGDLS, CDR2 YYNGEE. Here the CDR3 reads CASSVEVPDTQYF. The CDR3 bases are TGTGCCAGCAGCGTAGAGGTCCCAGATACGCAGTATTTT.

V and J are TRBV10-1 and TRBJ2-2; 8 bases line up with TRBD1. Germline V gene sequence: CDR1 WNHNN, CDR2 SYGVQD (reference sequence). The junction had 9 bases not matched to a gene; V was cut back by 6 bases and J by 3 bases. The CDR3 is 16 amino acids. CDR3 sequence reads: CASRGLGQVYTGELFF. CDR3 nucleotides: TGCGCCAGCAGGGGCCTGGGACAGGTTTACACCGGGGAGCTGTTTTTT.

The rearrangement joins TRBV10-3 to TRBJ2-1; 9 bases map to TRBD1. CDR3 length: 13 amino acids. Trimming at V came to 6 bases and at J to 8 bases, leaving 5 bases not matched to a gene. CDR1 is ENHRY, CDR2 SYGVKD, per germline. CDR3 in DNA: TGTGCCATCAGGACTAGACAGGGGGATGAGCAGTTCTTC. Its protein product is CAIRTRQGDEQFF.

This clonotype has a handful of counts. The V call is TRBV27, the J call TRBJ2-1; weak D call: TRBD2 (6 bases). The CDR3 loop spans 16 amino acids. Germline V gene data show CDR1 as MNHEY and CDR2 as SMNVEV (reference sequence). V gave up 3 bases and J gave up 3 bases, with 15 bases separating them. The CDR3 DNA follows: TGTGCCAGCAGTTTGAAGACTAGTCGCCTCTACAATGAGCAGTTCTTC. Its translation: CASSLKTSRLYNEQFF.